Listed below are T cell receptor beta chains from one sample, sequenced in a study of shared T cell receptors in the human thymus. Produced via immunoSEQ multiplex PCR; TCRdb's table is partial and in-frame only. The table includes about 610,000 clones, roughly 90% detected once. Another study also made use of these data, one on human thymus T cells.

Source material: thymocytes. The receptors stem from a boy younger than two with a congenital heart defect. The CDR3 runs from the conserved cysteine through the conserved F or W. The order of the fields is clone size, V gene, J gene, D gene, CDR3 DNA, CDR3 protein. The D gene is left open where the match is weak. For some rows the clone size is stated as once, few or many, or as a class when expanded; others skip it.

NA	TRBV27	TRBJ2-3	NA	TGTGCCAGCAGTTTCGGGGGATCAGATACGCAGTATTTT	CASSFGGSDTQYF
NA	TRBV28	TRBJ1-5	NA	TGTGCCAGCAGGGGACGGGCAGGGCGGGAGGGTCAGCCCCAGCATTTT	CASRGRAGREGQPQHF
NA	TRBV14	TRBJ2-1	TRBD2	TGTGCCAGCAGCCAGCGGGGGGGCGGCAATGAGCAGTTCTTC	CASSQRGGGNEQFF
NA	TRBV28	TRBJ2-5	TRBD1	TGTGCCAGCAGTTTGGACAGGGGAGAGACCCAGTACTTC	CASSLDRGETQYF
once	TRBV27	TRBJ1-5	TRBD1	TGTGCCAGCAGTCCCCGAGGGACAGGGTCCTCTCAGCCCCAGCATTTT	CASSPRGTGSSQPQHF
NA	TRBV13	TRBJ2-7	NA	TGTGCCAGCAGCTTAGGCCGGGACGAGCAGTACTTC	CASSLGRDEQYF
NA	TRBV5-5	TRBJ2-1	TRBD2	TGTGCCAGCAGACAAAGACTAGCGGGGGATAATTACAATGAGCAGTTCTTC	CASRQRLAGDNYNEQFF
NA	TRBV7-2	TRBJ1-1	TRBD1	TGTGCCAGCAACTTATGGACAGGGTCAGAAACTGAAGCTTTCTTT	CASNLWTGSETEAFF
NA	TRBV4-2	TRBJ2-4	TRBD2	TGTGCCAGCAGCCAACCCTCAGCGGGAGATAACAAAAACATTCAGTACTTC	CASSQPSAGDNKNIQYF
NA	TRBV6-6	TRBJ2-7	TRBD1	TGTGCCAGCAGTAAAGACAGGGTGGGGGCCGAGCAGTACTTC	CASSKDRVGAEQYF
NA	TRBV21-1	TRBJ1-5	NA	TGTGCCAGCAGCTCCCGTACCGGGACAGGGGGCCAGCCCCAGCATTTT	CASSSRTGTGGQPQHF
NA	TRBV25-1	TRBJ1-4	NA	TGTGCCAGCAGTGACCCGTCAGAAAGTTTAGAAAAACTGTTTTTT	CASSDPSESLEKLFF
NA	TRBV11-3	TRBJ2-7	NA	TGTGCCAGCAGGACATCTGGCGATACAGAATACGAGCAGTACTTC	CASRTSGDTEYEQYF
NA	TRBV27	TRBJ2-3	TRBD2	TGTGCCAGCAGTCCCGGGGCCCCGGATCTAGCGGGAGGGCCATTAGATACGCAGTATTTT	CASSPGAPDLAGGPLDTQYF
NA	TRBV5-6	TRBJ2-5	TRBD2	TGTGCCAGCAGCTTGGGCGGGAGGTACGAGGAGACCCAGTACTTC	CASSLGGRYEETQYF
NA	TRBV19	TRBJ1-2	TRBD1	TGTGCCAGTAGGGGACAGAACTATGGCTACACCTTC	CASRGQNYGYTF
NA	TRBV9	TRBJ2-7	NA	TGTGCCAGCAGTAGGGGCTCCTACGAGCAGTACTTC	CASSRGSYEQYF
NA	TRBV6-1	TRBJ2-1	NA	TGTGCCAGCAGTGAAGCGCGGGACCTTGGTGAGCAGTTCTTC	CASSEARDLGEQFF
NA	TRBV5-6	TRBJ1-1	TRBD1	TGTGCCAGCAGCTTGGGGGACAGGAAGAACACTGAAGCTTTCTTT	CASSLGDRKNTEAFF
NA	TRBV19	TRBJ1-5	TRBD1	TGTGCCAGTAGTATACGACAGGGTCCTTATAGCAATCAGCCCCAGCATTTT	CASSIRQGPYSNQPQHF
NA	TRBV29-1	TRBJ2-1	TRBD2	TGCAGCGTCGGGGGGGGCAAAGAGCAGTTCTTC	CSVGGGKEQFF
NA	TRBV5-1	TRBJ1-1	TRBD1	TGCGCCAGCAGCACCCGTCCCGGGACAGGGTCCGCGAACACTGAAGCTTTCTTT	CASSTRPGTGSANTEAFF
NA	TRBV5-6	TRBJ2-7	NA	TGTGCCAGCAGCTCCCTCGCTGACAGGAGCTCCTACGAGCAGTACTTC	CASSSLADRSSYEQYF
NA	TRBV23-1	TRBJ1-1	NA	TGCGCCAGCAATAATAAAGTGGGGGGTGTGAACACTGAAGCTTTCTTT	CASNNKVGGVNTEAFF
NA	TRBV28	TRBJ2-1	TRBD2	TGTGCCAGCAGTTTACCAGCGGGAGAGCCCTACAATGAGCAGTTCTTC	CASSLPAGEPYNEQFF
NA	TRBV5-1	TRBJ2-7	TRBD1	TGCGCCAGCAGCGTACCCGGGACAGGGAAGGTCTACGAGCAGTACTTC	CASSVPGTGKVYEQYF
few	TRBV15	TRBJ2-6	TRBD1	TGTGCCACCAGCACCGCGGACAGGGGCACGTCCTCTGGGGCCAACGTCCTGACTTTC	CATSTADRGTSSGANVLTF
NA	TRBV11-2	TRBJ2-1	NA	TGTGCCAGCAGCTTAGGGGTAGCGGAGTGGAATGAGCAGTTCTTC	CASSLGVAEWNEQFF
NA	TRBV28	TRBJ1-4	NA	TGTGCCAGCAGCTCCTGGCCGAATGAAAAACTGTTTTTT	CASSSWPNEKLFF